The 11 T cell receptor beta chains below come from one sample, sequenced in a study of CD8+ T cells in alopecia areata. Cells that came from pooled cutaneous lymph nodes were sorted using CD4, CD8alpha, NKG2D, NKG2ACE and other markers. It was cDNA, reverse transcribed from extracted RNA, that served as the sequencing template. Profiling relied on immunoSEQ multiplex PCR, and the TCRdb table lists in-frame clones only, not all of them. This repertoire holds 200,000 to 300,000 clones, and none appear only once. The sequenced sample consisted of CD4+ T cells sorted from a lymph node. These receptors originate from a C3H/HeJ mouse with alopecia areata. The mouse strain carries the MHC haplotype H2-k.

Comment on this clone: Gene names and germline match the mouse. The part of the CDR3 DNA that was read is TGTGCCAGCAGGAGGGACAGGGCGAGTGCT. Translation gives CASRRDRASA. The CDR3 in full is CASRRDRASAEQFF. J is TRBJ2-1 and V is TRBV13-3; 9 bases align to TRBD1. The observed sequence ends 4 residues before the CDR3 terminus, with the missing tail filled in from the germline J gene. Germline V gene data show CDR1 as NNHDY and CDR2 as SYVADS. J was trimmed by 6 bases and V by 5 bases; bases with no gene match: 6. The CDR3 is 14 residues long.

Comments on this clone: Each gene name is a mouse one. The CDR3 end is not reached by the read, which stops 4 residues before it; the germline J gene fills it in. The same CDR3 can be traced to other DNA sequences in this sample. The rearrangement joins TRBV1 to TRBJ1-2; 7 positions agree with TRBD1. From germline, CDR1 is NSQYPW and CDR2 LRSPGD (reference sequence). With V trimmed by 0 bases and J by 2 bases, 0 bases remained unmatched. The CDR3 covers 14 residues. CDR3 bases read: TGCACCTGCAGTGCAGAGACAGGGAACTCC. It is translated as CTCSAETGNS. The full CDR3 is CTCSAETGNSDYTF.

Remarks on this clone: The gene names given are mouse names. The observed sequence ends 4 residues before the CDR3 terminus, with the missing tail filled in from the germline J gene. The chain couples TRBV1 to TRBJ2-5; D not certain. The CDR3 runs to 14 residues. CDR1 and CDR2 (germline): NSQYPW, LRSPGD (reference sequence). The V and J ends lost 0 bases and 3 bases respectively, with 7 bases between them. The DNA read from the CDR3 is TGCACCTGCAGTGCAGAGGTTGGGCAAGAC. It translates to CTCSAEVGQD. The CDR3 in full is CTCSAEVGQDTQYF.

This clone was seen more than once but under ten times. Gene labels here are mouse ones. The CDR3 extends 4 residues past the end of the read, so its final part is completed from the germline J gene. The chain links TRBV17 to TRBJ2-1, with TRBD2 identical over 7 bases. The CDR3 has 16 amino acids. J lost 1 base, V lost 0 bases, and 3 bases had no gene match. Germline CDR1 MNHDT, CDR2 YYDKIL. The part of the CDR3 DNA that was read is TGTGCTAGCAGTAGAGAACCGGGGGGGAACTATGCT. Amino acid sequence: CASSREPGGNYA. The whole CDR3 protein is CASSREPGGNYAEQFF. The full variable domain, its missing parts supplied by reference TRBV17 and TRBJ2-1, is DTTVKQNPRYKLARVGKPVNLICSQTMNHDTMYWYQKKPNQAPKLLLFYYDKILNREADTFEKFQSSRPNNSFCSLYIGSAGLEYSAMYLCASSREPGGNYAEQFFGPGTRLTVL.

This clone was observed a handful of times. Mouse gene names apply. The CDR3 end falls 4 residues outside the read, so it is completed with the germline J gene. V is TRBV17 and J is TRBJ2-7; 10 bases match TRBD2. Germline CDR1 MNHDT, CDR2 YYDKIL. The CDR3 loop spans 16 amino acids. CDR3 loop: CASSRDRGTGVYEQYF. The sequenced part of the CDR3 DNA is TGTGCTAGCAGTAGAGATCGGGGGACTGGGGTTTAT.

This clone was seen a handful of times. Germline and genes here are mouse. Distinct nucleotide sequences in the sample also encode this CDR3. The CDR3 loop is CASSPGGLNYAEQFF. The CDR3 DNA, read in part, is TGTGCCAGCAGTCCAGGGGGCCTCAACTATGCT. V gene TRBV19 combines with J gene TRBJ2-1, with TRBD1 identical over 8 bases. The CDR3 goes on 4 residues after the read ends, and that part is filled in from the germline J gene. The J segment lost 1 base and the V segment lost 4 bases, leaving 4 bases of the junction unmatched. The germline CDR1 and CDR2 sequences are FNHDT and SITEND (reference sequence). The CDR3 covers 15 residues.

As to this clone: Gene names and germline refer to mouse. The CDR3: CASSDQRYAEQFF. Partial CDR3 DNA: TGTGCCAGCAGTGATCAGAGATATGCT. This chain links TRBV13-3 with TRBJ2-1; D not resolved. The CDR3 is cut off 4 residues early in the read; its end comes from the germline J gene. V was trimmed by 1 base and J by 4 bases, leaving 6 bases between them. Germline V CDR1 and CDR2: NNHDY, SYVADS. This CDR3 has 13 residues.

About this clone itself: Mouse gene names apply. The missing CDR3 end, 4 residues past where the read stops, is filled in from the germline J gene. The sample carries other DNA sequences with the same CDR3. The chain has TRBV13-1 and TRBJ2-5; maybe TRBD2 (7 bases). The CDR3 runs 13 residues. Germline values: CDR1 NSHNY, CDR2 SYGAGN. The CDR3 bases that were read are TGTGCCAGCAGTGATGGGGGGGCCGAC. Protein product: CASSDGGAD. The CDR3 reads in full as CASSDGGADTQYF.

The sample holds a few counts of this clone. Each gene name is a mouse one. With the read ending 4 residues before the CDR3 end, the germline J gene is used to fill in that end. The chain carries TRBV19 and TRBJ2-1; 9 nucleotides agree with TRBD2. CDR3 length: 15 amino acids. Germline loops: CDR1 FNHDT, CDR2 SITEND (reference sequence). V trimming: 4 bases; J trimming: 3 bases; junction bases outside the gene matches: 5. CDR3 sequence: CASSPRWGGYAEQFF. The DNA read from the CDR3 is TGTGCCAGCAGTCCTCGCTGGGGGGGCTATGCT.

A remark on this clone: Gene names and germline match the mouse. The read is 3 residues too short to cover the CDR3 end, so that end is filled in from the germline J gene. This chain joins TRBV1 and TRBJ1-6, with D maybe TRBD1 (6 bases). TRBJ1-6 is an ORF; its function is uncertain. Germline values: CDR1 NSQYPW, CDR2 LRSPGD (reference sequence). The CDR3 covers 13 residues. Trimming stripped 5 bases from V and 8 bases from J, with 10 bases between. The part of the CDR3 DNA that was read is TGCACCTGCAGTCCACAGGGTGATTCGCCC. It is translated as CTCSPQGDSP. The full-length CDR3 reads as CTCSPQGDSPLYF.

This clone has a handful of counts. These gene names are mouse names. Read sequence stops 4 residues before the CDR3 end, and the germline J gene provides the missing end. Other DNA sequences in this specimen translate into the identical CDR3. The chain employs TRBV13-2 and TRBJ2-2, with 7 nucleotides matching TRBD1. Losses at the gene ends were 4 bases for V and 0 bases for J; bases not matched to a gene: 3. CDR1 NNHNN and CDR2 SYGAGS come from the germline V gene (reference sequence). The CDR3 has 15 amino acids. This CDR3 reads CASGRDRANTGQLYF. The sequenced part of the CDR3 DNA is TGTGCCAGCGGTCGGGACAGAGCAAACACCGGG.